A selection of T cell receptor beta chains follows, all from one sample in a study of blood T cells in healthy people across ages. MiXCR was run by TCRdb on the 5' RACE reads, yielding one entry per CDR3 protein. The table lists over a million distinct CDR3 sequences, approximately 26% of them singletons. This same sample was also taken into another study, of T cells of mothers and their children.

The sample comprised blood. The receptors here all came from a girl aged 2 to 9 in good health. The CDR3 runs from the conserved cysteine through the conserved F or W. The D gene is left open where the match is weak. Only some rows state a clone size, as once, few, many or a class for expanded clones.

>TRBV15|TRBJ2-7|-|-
TGTGCCACCAGCGACACGGGCTACGAGCAGTACTTC
CATSDTGYEQYF
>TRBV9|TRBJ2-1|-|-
TGTGCCAGCAGCCCACCAACTGGAGCTCTGTACAATGAGCAGTTCTTC
CASSPPTGALYNEQFF
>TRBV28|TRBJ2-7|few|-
TGTGCCAGCAGCCCCCTATTACTAGGGTCAGACTACGAGCAGTACTTC
CASSPLLLGSDYEQYF
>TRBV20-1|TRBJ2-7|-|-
TGCAGTGCTAGTAGGGCGGGGAGGAGAGACGACGAGCAGTACTTC
CSASRAGRRDDEQYF
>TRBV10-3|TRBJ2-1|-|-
TGTGCCATCAGTGAAAACGTCGGGCAGGGCTACAATGAGCAGTTCTTC
CAISENVGQGYNEQFF
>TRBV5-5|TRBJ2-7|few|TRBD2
TGTGCCAGCAGCTTGGATAGCGGGGGGGCTTACGAGCAGTACTTC
CASSLDSGGAYEQYF
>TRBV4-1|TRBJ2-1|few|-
TGCGCCAGCAGCCCCCTAACGGGACGCTATGAGCAGTTCTTC
CASSPLTGRYEQFF
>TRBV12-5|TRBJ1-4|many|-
TGTGCTAGTGGCCCTCGGGACGGGAATGAAAAACTGTTTTTT
CASGPRDGNEKLFF
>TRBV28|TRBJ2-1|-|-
TGTGCCAGCAGTGCTCCCTTGGGACTTCCAAACAATAAGCAGTTCTTC
CASSAPLGLPNNKQFF
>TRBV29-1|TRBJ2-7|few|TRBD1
TGCAGCTACATCACAGGGGGACGCTTCTACGAGCAGTACTTC
CSYITGGRFYEQYF
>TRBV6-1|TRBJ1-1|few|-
TGTGCCACAAAGACAGTGTTCCTTCCTGAAGCTTTCTTT
CATKTVFLPEAFF
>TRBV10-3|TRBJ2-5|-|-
TGTGCCACCCGAGAGGGGGGGCAAGAGACCCAGTACTTC
CATREGGQETQYF
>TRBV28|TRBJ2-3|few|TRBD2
TGTGCCAGCAGTTTGTTTAAGCTAGCGGGGAGCACAGATACGCAGTATTTT
CASSLFKLAGSTDTQYF
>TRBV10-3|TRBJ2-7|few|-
TGTGCCATCAGAGAACTAGAAACCTACGAGCAGTACTTC
CAIRELETYEQYF
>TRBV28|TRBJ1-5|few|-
TGTGCCAGCAGTCCAACCGTGGTTCAGCCCCAGCATTTT
CASSPTVVQPQHF
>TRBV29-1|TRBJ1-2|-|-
TGCGGCGTTGGATGGGGGAACTATGGCTACACCTTC
CGVGWGNYGYTF
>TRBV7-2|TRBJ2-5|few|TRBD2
TGTGCCAGCAGCTCAACTCTAGCGGGGGGGTACCAAGAGACCCAATACTTC
CASSSTLAGGYQETQYF
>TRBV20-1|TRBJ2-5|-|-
TGCAGTGCTAGAGGCCAGGGGAGGGAGGAGACCCAGTACTTC
CSARGQGREETQYF
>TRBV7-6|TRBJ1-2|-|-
TGTGCCAGCAGCGATCTCGCCATTCCGGGTCGTGGCTACACCTTC
CASSDLAIPGRGYTF
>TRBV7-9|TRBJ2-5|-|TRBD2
TGTGCCAGCAGCGCGAGCGGGGGGGCTTCAGAGACCCAGTACTTC
CASSASGGASETQYF
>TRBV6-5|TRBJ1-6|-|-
TGTGCCAGCAGTCGATGGTTGGGCTCCTCACCCCTCCACTTT
CASSRWLGSSPLHF
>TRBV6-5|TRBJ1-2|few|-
TGTGCCAGCAGACAGGGATACTGTGGCTACACCTTC
CASRQGYCGYTF
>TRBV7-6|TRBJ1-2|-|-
TGTGCCAGCAGCCCTACCAGGGGATTACATTCGAACTATGGCTACACCTTC
CASSPTRGLHSNYGYTF